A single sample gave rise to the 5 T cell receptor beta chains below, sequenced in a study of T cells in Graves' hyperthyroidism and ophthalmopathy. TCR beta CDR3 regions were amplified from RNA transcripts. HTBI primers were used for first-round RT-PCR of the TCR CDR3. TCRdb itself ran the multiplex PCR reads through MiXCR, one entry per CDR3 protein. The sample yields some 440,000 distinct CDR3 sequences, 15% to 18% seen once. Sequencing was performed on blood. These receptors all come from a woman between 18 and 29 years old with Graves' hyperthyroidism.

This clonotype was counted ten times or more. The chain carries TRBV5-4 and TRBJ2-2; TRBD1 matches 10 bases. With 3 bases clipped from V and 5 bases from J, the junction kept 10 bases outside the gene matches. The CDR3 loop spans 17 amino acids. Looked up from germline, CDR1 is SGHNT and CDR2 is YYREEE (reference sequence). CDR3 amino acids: CASSSEWTGGSTGELFF. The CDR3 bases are TGTGCCAGCAGCTCTGAATGGACAGGGGGTTCTACCGGGGAGCTGTTTTTT.

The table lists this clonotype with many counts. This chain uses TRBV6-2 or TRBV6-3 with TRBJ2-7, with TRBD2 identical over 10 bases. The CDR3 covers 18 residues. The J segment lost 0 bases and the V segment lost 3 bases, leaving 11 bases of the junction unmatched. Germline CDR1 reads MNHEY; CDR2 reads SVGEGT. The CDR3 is CASSYGVTGTSVSYEQYF. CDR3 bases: TGTGCCAGCAGTTATGGGGTGACCGGGACTAGCGTCTCCTACGAGCAGTACTTC.

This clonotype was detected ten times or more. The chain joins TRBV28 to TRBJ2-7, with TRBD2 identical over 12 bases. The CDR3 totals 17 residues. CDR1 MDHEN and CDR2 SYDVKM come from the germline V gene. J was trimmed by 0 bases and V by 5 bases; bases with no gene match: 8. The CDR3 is CASSTTSGRTYSYEQYF. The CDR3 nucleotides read TGTGCCAGCAGTACAACTAGCGGGAGGACGTACTCCTACGAGCAGTACTTC.

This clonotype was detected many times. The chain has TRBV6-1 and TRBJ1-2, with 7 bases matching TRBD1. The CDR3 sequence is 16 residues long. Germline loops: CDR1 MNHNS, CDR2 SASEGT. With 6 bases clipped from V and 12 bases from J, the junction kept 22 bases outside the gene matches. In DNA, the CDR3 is TGTGCCAGCAGGCTGAAATGGGGACAGACCTCCCTAAGTGACACCTTC. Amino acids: CASRLKWGQTSLSDTF.

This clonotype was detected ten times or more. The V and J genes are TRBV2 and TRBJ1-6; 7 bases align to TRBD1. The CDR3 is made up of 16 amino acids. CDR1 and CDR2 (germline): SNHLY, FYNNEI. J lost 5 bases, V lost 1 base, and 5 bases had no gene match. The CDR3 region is CASSEGLGQHNSPLHF. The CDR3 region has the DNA TGTGCCAGCAGTGAAGGTTTGGGACAGCATAATTCACCCCTCCACTTT. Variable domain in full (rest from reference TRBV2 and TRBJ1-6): EPEVTQTPSHQVTQMGQEVILRCVPISNHLYFYWYRQILGQKVEFLVSFYNNEISEKSEIFDDQFSVERPDGSNFTLKIRSTKLEDSAMYFCASSEGLGQHNSPLHFGNGTRLTVT.